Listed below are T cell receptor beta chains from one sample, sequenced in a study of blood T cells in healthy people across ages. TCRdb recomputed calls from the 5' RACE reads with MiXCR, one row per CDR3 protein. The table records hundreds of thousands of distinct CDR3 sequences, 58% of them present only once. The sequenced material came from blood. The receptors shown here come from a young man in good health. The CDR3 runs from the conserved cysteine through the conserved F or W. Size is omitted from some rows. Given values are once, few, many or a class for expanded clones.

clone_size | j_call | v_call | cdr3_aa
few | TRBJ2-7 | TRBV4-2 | CASSQGGTVTYEQYF
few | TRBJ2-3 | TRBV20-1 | CSAEGPGGHRDTQYF
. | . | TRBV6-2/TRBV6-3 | CASGDRGPYEQYF
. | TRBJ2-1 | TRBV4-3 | CASSQTSGSIDEQFF
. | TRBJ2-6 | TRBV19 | CASSGIPEGANVLTF
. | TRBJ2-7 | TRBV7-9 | CASSPKFMTGQAYEQYF
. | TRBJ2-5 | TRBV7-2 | CASSFRAQETQYF
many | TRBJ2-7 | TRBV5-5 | CASSLQPLTAAYEQYF
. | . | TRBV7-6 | CASSTLTGIGPYEQYF
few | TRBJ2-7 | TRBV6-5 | CASSSLPGQGAYEQYF
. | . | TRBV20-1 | CSANIRDRGHEQYF
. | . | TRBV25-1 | CASSEFSGGRRDEQYF
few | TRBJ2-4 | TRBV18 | CASSPLQGTKNIQYF
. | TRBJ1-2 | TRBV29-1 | CSVTQGTYGYTF
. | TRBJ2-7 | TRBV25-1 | CTSTGTFGNEQYF
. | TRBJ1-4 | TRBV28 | CASSFLRTLQGKLFF
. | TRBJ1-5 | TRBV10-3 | CAIGMGSNQPQHF
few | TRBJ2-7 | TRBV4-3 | CASSPSGGDHSYEQYF
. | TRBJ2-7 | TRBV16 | CASSYSGKVYEQYF
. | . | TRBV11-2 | CASSATIGAYEQYF
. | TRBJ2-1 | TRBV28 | CASSPHRTSGGFSSYNEQFF
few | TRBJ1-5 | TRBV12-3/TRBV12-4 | CASKISLGQPQHF
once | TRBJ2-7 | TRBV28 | CASSLFGALVYEQYF
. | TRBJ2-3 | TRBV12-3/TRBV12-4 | CASSFGAGGSTDMQYF
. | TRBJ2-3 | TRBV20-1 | CSFIAETSTDTQYF
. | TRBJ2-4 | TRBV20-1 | CSARDPGSGERSGNIQYF
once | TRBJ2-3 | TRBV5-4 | CASSLASGVHTDTQYF
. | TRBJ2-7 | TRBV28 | CASRDNSGLRYEQYF
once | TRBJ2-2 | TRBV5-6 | CASSLVTAGELFF
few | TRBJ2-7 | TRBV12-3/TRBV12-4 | CASSPGAAYEQYF
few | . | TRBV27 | CASSSLGLGLETQYF
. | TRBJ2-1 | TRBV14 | CASSPVAVYNEQFF
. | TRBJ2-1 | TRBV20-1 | CSAPKPGLAEYNEQFF
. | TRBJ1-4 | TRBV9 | CASSAKDRSNEKLFF
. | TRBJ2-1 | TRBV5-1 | CASNLAPSSYNEQFF
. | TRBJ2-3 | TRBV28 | CASRSPQTDTQYF
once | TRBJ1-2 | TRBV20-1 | CSASQQGANYGYTF
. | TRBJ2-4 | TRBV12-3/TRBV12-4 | CASSLEPQLQYF
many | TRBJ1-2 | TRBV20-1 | CSAIVGQDFYGYTF
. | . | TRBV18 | CASSFVRRTGADEQYF
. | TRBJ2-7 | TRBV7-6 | CASSLTHYEQYF
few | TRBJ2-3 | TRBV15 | CATSRAGQGDTDTQYF
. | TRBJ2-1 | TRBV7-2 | CVSSLAGGSYNEQFF
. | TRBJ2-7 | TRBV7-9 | CASSSLRLSPYEQYF
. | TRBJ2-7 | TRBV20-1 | CSAYPGLPSYEQYF
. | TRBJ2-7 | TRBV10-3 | CAIGLTGSYEQYF
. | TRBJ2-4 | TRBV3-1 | CASSQSGQGNIQYF
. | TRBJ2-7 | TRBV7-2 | CASSLDTRGYEQYF
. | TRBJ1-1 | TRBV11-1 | CASEDREGTEAFF
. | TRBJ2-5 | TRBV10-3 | CAISEDEETQYF
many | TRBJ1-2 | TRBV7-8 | CASSLGRSYGYTF
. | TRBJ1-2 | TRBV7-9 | CASSVDGGGYTF